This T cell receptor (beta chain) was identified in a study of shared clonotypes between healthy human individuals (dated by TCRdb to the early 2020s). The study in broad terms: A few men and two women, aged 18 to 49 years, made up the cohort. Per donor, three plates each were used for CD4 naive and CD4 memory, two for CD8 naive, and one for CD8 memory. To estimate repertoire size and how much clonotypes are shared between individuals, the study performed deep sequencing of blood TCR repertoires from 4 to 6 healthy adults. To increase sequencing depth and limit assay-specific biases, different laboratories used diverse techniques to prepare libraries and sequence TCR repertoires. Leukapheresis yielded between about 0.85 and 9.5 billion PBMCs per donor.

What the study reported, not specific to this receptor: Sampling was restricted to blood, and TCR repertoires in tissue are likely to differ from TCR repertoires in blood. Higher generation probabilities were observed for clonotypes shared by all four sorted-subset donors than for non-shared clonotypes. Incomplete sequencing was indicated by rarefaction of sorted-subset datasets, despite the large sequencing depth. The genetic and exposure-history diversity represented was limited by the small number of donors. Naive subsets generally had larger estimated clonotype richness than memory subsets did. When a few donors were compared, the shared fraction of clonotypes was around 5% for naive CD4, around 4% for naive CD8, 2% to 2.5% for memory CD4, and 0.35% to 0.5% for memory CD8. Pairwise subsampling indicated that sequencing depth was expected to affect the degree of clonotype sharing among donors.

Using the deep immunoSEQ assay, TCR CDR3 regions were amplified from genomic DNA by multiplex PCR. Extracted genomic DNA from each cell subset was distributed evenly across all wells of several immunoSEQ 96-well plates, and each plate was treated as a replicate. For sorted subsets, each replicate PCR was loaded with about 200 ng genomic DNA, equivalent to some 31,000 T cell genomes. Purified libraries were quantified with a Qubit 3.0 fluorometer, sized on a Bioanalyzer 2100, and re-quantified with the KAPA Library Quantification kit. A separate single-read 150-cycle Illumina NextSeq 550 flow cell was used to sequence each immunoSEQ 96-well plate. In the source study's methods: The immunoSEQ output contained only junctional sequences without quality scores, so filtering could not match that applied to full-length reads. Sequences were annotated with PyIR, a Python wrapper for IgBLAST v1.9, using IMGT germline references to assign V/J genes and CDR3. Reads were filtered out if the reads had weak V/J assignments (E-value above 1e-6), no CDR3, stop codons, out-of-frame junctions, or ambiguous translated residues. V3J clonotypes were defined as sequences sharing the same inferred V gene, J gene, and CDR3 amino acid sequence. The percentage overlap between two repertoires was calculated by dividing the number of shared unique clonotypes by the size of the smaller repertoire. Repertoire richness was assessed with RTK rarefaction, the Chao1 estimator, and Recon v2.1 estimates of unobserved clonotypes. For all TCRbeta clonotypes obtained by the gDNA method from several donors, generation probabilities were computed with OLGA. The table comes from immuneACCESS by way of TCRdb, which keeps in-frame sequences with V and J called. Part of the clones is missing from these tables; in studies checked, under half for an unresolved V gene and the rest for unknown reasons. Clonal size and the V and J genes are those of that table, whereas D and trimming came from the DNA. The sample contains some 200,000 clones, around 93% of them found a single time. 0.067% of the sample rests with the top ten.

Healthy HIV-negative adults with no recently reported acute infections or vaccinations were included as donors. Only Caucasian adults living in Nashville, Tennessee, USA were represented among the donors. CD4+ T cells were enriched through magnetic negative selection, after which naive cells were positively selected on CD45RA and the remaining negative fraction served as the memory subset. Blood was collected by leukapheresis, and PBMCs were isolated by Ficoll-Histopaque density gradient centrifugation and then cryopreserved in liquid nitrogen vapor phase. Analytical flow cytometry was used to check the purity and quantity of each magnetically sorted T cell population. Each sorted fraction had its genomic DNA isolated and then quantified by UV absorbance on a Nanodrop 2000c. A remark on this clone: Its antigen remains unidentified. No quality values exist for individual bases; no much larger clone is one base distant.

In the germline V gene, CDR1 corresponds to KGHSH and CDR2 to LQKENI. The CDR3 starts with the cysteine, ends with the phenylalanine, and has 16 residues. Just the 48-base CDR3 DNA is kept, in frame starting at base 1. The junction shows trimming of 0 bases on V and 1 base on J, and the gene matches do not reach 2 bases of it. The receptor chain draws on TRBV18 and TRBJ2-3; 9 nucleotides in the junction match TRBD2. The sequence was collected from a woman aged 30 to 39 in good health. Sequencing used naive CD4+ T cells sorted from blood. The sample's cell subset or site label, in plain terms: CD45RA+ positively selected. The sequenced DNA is TGTGCCAGCTCACCACCGGCGGGAGGGGGCACAGATACGCAGTATTTT. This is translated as CASSPPAGGGTDTQYF.